This T cell receptor beta chain was obtained from a study of cytomegalovirus exposure and HLA in healthy donors (dated by TCRdb to 2017 to 2019). Regarding the research as a whole: The 650 to 750 repertoires of the first cohort and the approximately 130 validation repertoires were produced on the same platform, according to a later analysis. The study aimed to test whether signatures of past pathogen exposure could be identified by cataloging public T cell receptors. Along with the approximately 650-subject first cohort, a separate validation cohort of over a hundred different subjects was used. The study combined high-throughput TCR immunosequencing, statistical association of individual TCRs with disease status, and machine learning to predict cytomegalovirus infection status.

For this clone: It has no known antigen specificity. No quality values exist for individual bases; no much larger clone is one base distant.

On the study overall, not on this receptor specifically: In vitro tests confirmed that a few of the cytomegalovirus-associated TCR beta chains recognize cytomegalovirus antigens. A later analysis found that TCRs clustered in the first cohort also tended to co-occur in the roughly 120 validation repertoires, with approximately 95% of cluster scores above 0. In the study, around 150 TCR beta chains were listed as associated with cytomegalovirus. While some public TCRs were present in many individuals, most TCR sequences turned up only very rarely across donors. In both the original and validation cohorts, the classifier was reported to diagnose cytomegalovirus status with high specificity and sensitivity. The validation cohort had no HLA typing available for a later analysis, so co-occurrence within that cohort was assessed over all 110 or so repertoires. The authors suggested that the approach could potentially be generalized to other disease states and immunological phenotypes.

Library method: the immunoSEQ multiplex PCR assay. The study's processing was this. A statistical classification framework was built to diagnose cytomegalovirus status from the catalog of TCR beta chain sequences. TCRdb mirrors the immuneACCESS table, restricted to in-frame sequences. Some clones are absent from its copies; in checked studies, under half trace to an unresolved V gene, and the reason for the others is unknown. The DNA was the basis for D and trimming; V, J and clone size are from that table. The sample includes 200,000 to 250,000 clones, with about 89% observed a single time. The ten largest make up 1% to 1.2% of the sample. From cysteine to phenylalanine, the CDR3 is 13 amino acids long. Only the CDR3 DNA is retained, 39 bases long and in frame from the first base. Trimming removed 5 bases from V and 8 bases from J; the gene matches leave 6 bases unexplained. The germline V gene (reference sequence) supplies CDR1 MNHEY and CDR2 SMNVEV.

The donors belonged to the validation cohort of approximately 130 subjects, which was separate from the roughly 680-subject first cohort. Sequencing input: PBMCs. The source is a woman aged 18-29 years in good health and CMV-seronegative. In this chain, TRBV27 is recombined with TRBJ2-1; TRBD2 lines up with 7 middle nucleotides. The DNA is TGTGCCAGCAGTCCCCGACTAGCTGATGAGCAGTTCTTC. This yields the protein CASSPRLADEQFF.